This T cell receptor beta chain was sequenced for a study of blood T cell repertoires in COVID-19. TCRdb keeps only in-frame clones here, not all; method: immunoSEQ multiplex PCR. The sample includes 300,000 to 350,000 clones, roughly 87% of them seen just once. The CDR3 extends over 15 amino acids. Germline V gives CDR1 SNHLY, CDR2 FYNNEI. The V and J ends lost 5 bases and 3 bases respectively, with 14 bases between them. Sequencing input: peripheral blood. The TCR originated in a woman aged 55-69 years with COVID-19, enrolled during active disease. The chain joins TRBV2 to TRBJ1-5; maybe TRBD1 (6 bases). CDR3 in amino acids: CASSLLRDTNQPQHF. The DNA of the CDR3 is TGTGCCAGCAGTCTGCTCCGGGACACCAATCAGCCCCAGCATTTT. The full variable domain, its missing parts supplied by reference TRBV2 and TRBJ1-5, is EPEVTQTPSHQVTQMGQEVILRCVPISNHLYFYWYRQILGQKVEFLVSFYNNEISEKSEIFDDQFSVERPDGSNFTLKIRSTKLEDSAMYFCASSLLRDTNQPQHFGDGTRLSIL.